The next 28 T cell receptor beta chains were all read from a single sample in a study of T cells in Graves' hyperthyroidism and ophthalmopathy. RNA transcripts served as the template for amplifying TCR beta CDR3 regions. HTBI primers were employed in a first-round RT-PCR of the TCR CDR3. MiXCR, applied by TCRdb to the multiplex PCR reads, yields one record per CDR3 protein. The sample records hundreds of thousands of distinct CDR3 sequences, approximately 44% being singletons. The sequencing sample was made of peripheral blood or thyroid tissue (not recorded which). Receptors were obtained from a woman younger than 30 with Graves' hyperthyroidism.

This clonotype was detected only a few times. This chain connects TRBV29-1 to TRBJ2-7, with D uncertain. CDR3 length: 12 residues. The V end lost 2 bases, the J end lost 7 bases, and 12 bases lay between the germline ends. Germline CDR1 reads SQVTM; CDR2 reads ANQGSEA. The CDR3 region has the DNA TGCAGCGTTGAACGGGCCTCGGGTGAGCAGTACTTC. It codes for CSVERASGEQYF.

This clonotype has just a few counts. The junction shows a germline mismatch at one end, possibly a read error. CDR3 loop: CASSPPYGLSYEQYF. Here the CDR3 DNA reads TGTGCCAGCAGTCCTCCTTACGGGCTTTCCTACGAGCAGTACTTC. The chain is built from TRBV10-3 and TRBJ2-7; no clear D. The CDR3 length is 15 residues. Germline V gives CDR1 ENHRY, CDR2 SYGVKD.

Regarding this clonotype: The CDR3 carries no conserved terminal phenylalanine or tryptophan, so it likely arises from a read error. The chain employs TRBV20-1 and TRBJ1-2; perhaps TRBD1 as D (5 bases). The CDR3 has 14 residues. V was cut by 7 bases and J by 4 bases, with 19 bases left in between. CDR1 DFQATT and CDR2 SNEGSKA come from the germline V gene (reference sequence). This CDR3 reads CSVSRGGMVYGYTL. CDR3 DNA: TGCAGTGTCTCCCGGGGGGGTATGGTCTATGGCTACACCCTC.

This clonotype was counted many times. The gene calls are TRBV10-3 and TRBJ2-5; D is unresolved. This CDR3 is built from 14 residues. In germline, CDR1 is ENHRY, CDR2 SYGVKD. V gave up 0 bases and J gave up 2 bases, with 7 bases separating them. CDR3: CAISESGEQETQYF. CDR3 in DNA: TGTGCCATCAGTGAGTCAGGAGAGCAAGAGACCCAGTACTTC.

This clonotype showed up just once. The gene calls are TRBV20-1 and TRBJ1-1, with D tentatively TRBD1 (5 bases). The V end lost 2 bases, the J end lost 1 base, and 17 bases lay between the germline ends. This CDR3 spans 16 amino acids. Germline lookup yields CDR1 DFQATT and CDR2 SNEGSKA (reference sequence). CDR3 nucleotide sequence: TGCAGTGCTAGACCGCAAACCGGGACGGCGAACACTGAAGCTTTCTTT. This codes for CSARPQTGTANTEAFF.

Worth noting for this clonotype: This may arise from a read error, as a much more abundant clone is one base away. J is TRBJ2-7 and V is TRBV29-1; D is unclear. The CDR3 totals 11 residues. V lost 7 bases and J lost 5, with 12 bases in between. Germline V gene data show CDR1 as SQVTM and CDR2 as ANQGSEA. The CDR3 is CSARLANEQYF. CDR3 DNA sequence: TGCAGCGCCCGGTTGGCCAACGAGCAGTACTTC.

The J gene is TRBJ1-4, the V gene TRBV27; 8 nucleotides line up with TRBD1. The CDR3 runs to 15 residues. Germline loops: CDR1 MNHEY, CDR2 SMNVEV (reference sequence). V shed 2 bases, J shed 1 base, and the junction held 0 bases outside the gene matches. The CDR3 coding sequence is TGTGCCAGCAGTTTAACAGGGGGAACTAATGAAAAACTGTTTTTT. Amino acid sequence: CASSLTGGTNEKLFF. Full variable domain (missing parts from reference TRBV27 and TRBJ1-4): EAQVTQNPRYLITVTGKKLTVTCSQNMNHEYMSWYRQDPGLGLRQIYYSMNVEVTDKGDVPEGYKVSRKEKRNFPLILESPSPNQTSLYFCASSLTGGTNEKLFFGSGTQLSVL.

The chain is built from TRBV7-9 and TRBJ2-7; D is perhaps TRBD2 (5 bases). Germline values: CDR1 SEHNR, CDR2 FQNEAQ (reference sequence). The CDR3 length is 14 residues. Trimming cost V 0 bases and J 4 bases, with 10 bases left between them. The CDR3 DNA sequence: TGTGCCAGCAGCTTAGCGGAGGCTGAGTACGAGCAGTACTTC. Translation gives CASSLAEAEYEQYF.

This clonotype has just a few counts. The V gene is TRBV20-1, the J gene TRBJ1-2; 10 nucleotides match TRBD1. The germline CDR1 and CDR2 sequences are DFQATT and SNEGSKA (reference sequence). Germline trimming cut 6 bases from V and 2 bases from J; bases unmatched to any gene: 6. CDR3 length: 14 amino acids. The CDR3 here is CSAIPGQGNYGYTF. The CDR3 coding sequence is TGCAGTGCCATCCCGGGACAGGGGAACTATGGCTACACCTTC.

The V gene is TRBV10-3, the J gene TRBJ1-1, with a tentative D call TRBD1 (5 bases). The germline V gene encodes CDR1 ENHRY and CDR2 SYGVKD. Trimming stripped 10 bases from V and 3 bases from J, with 27 bases between. The CDR3 consists of 17 residues. The CDR3 here is CASNKGASGKVDTEAFF. DNA for the CDR3: TGTGCCAGCAACAAAGGTGCATCAGGGAAGGTAGACACTGAAGCTTTCTTT.

V usage is TRBV7-9 and J usage is TRBJ1-2, with 7 bases lining up with TRBD1. Unmatched junction bases numbered 4, after V lost 2 bases and J lost 4 bases. This CDR3 comprises 14 residues. Germline CDR1 reads SEHNR; CDR2 reads FQNEAQ (reference sequence). CDR3: CASSLNRGGYGYTF. CDR3 coding DNA: TGTGCCAGCAGCTTAAACAGGGGTGGCTATGGCTACACCTTC.

This chain links TRBV11-1 with TRBJ2-7, with TRBD1 matching 11 bases. CDR1 SGHAT and CDR2 FQDESV come from the germline V gene (reference sequence). The junction had 6 bases not matched to a gene; V was cut back by 5 bases and J by 6 bases. The CDR3 contains 14 residues. In DNA, the CDR3 is TGTGCCAGCAGCCATGGACAGGGGGCATTCGAGCAGTACTTC. Residues: CASSHGQGAFEQYF.

This chain joins TRBV7-2 and TRBJ2-7; D unresolved. V was cut by 11 bases and J by 3 bases, with 14 bases left in between. The CDR3 totals 12 residues. Per the germline V gene, CDR1 is SGHTA and CDR2 is FQGNSA. CDR3: CAWNRLSYEQYF. The CDR3 nucleotides read TGTGCCTGGAACCGACTGAGCTACGAGCAGTACTTC.

The rearrangement uses TRBV7-8 and TRBJ2-5, with D possibly being TRBD2 (6 bases). The V end lost 1 base, the J end lost 5 bases, and 14 bases lay between the germline ends. The CDR3 runs 15 residues. Germline CDR1 is SGHVS and CDR2 is FQNEAQ. The CDR3 reads CASSLEGLWGETQYF. In DNA form, the CDR3 reads TGTGCCAGCAGCTTAGAGGGACTCTGGGGGGAGACCCAGTACTTC.

The chain links TRBV2 to TRBJ2-7; TRBD1 is a possible D gene (8 bases). TRBJ2-1 matches the DNA end more closely, so the J call is doubtful. Germline CDR1 and CDR2: SNHLY and FYNNEI. CDR3 length equals 13 residues. CDR3 nucleotide sequence: TGTGCCACCGGTTGGACAGGGAGGGCTGAGCAGTTCTTC. Encoded protein: CATGWTGRAEQFF.

CDR3 in amino acids: CAWGIGANQPQHF. CDR3 DNA sequence: TGTGCCTGGGGGATAGGGGCCAATCAGCCCCAGCATTTT. The rearrangement links TRBV19 to TRBJ1-5, with D possibly being TRBD1 (5 bases). Germline CDR1 reads LNHDA; CDR2 reads SQIVND (reference sequence). The V and J ends lost 11 bases and 3 bases respectively, with 14 bases between them. This CDR3 is 13 amino acids long.

The J gene is TRBJ1-2, the V gene TRBV19; D gene ambiguous. V gave up 0 bases and J gave up 2 bases, with 1 base separating them. CDR3 length: 12 residues. Germline V gene data show CDR1 as LNHDA and CDR2 as SQIVND (reference sequence). The CDR3 DNA follows: TGTGCCAGTAGTATAGACAACTATGGCTACACCTTC. Its protein is CASSIDNYGYTF.

Comments on this clonotype: This clone may be a read error of a much larger clone one base away. The chain has TRBV10-1 and TRBJ2-5; 12 bases align to TRBD2. The CDR3 runs 13 residues. Germline V lookup: CDR1 WNHNN, CDR2 SYGVQD (reference sequence). CDR3 bases: TGCGCCGGCAGTGAGTCGAAGACTAGCGGGAGGTACTTC. This codes for CAGSESKTSGRYF.

Only a few counts were recorded for this clonotype. The rearrangement joins TRBV5-1 to TRBJ2-7, with D uncertain. Trimming stripped 5 bases from V and 6 bases from J, with 18 bases between. The length of the CDR3 is 14 residues. The V gene's germline CDR1 is SGHRS and CDR2 YFSETQ. The CDR3 DNA follows: TGCGCCAGCAGGCCAGAGGCTCCGCTCTCCGAGCAGTACTTC. Translating gives CASRPEAPLSEQYF.

Worth noting for this clonotype: A much bigger clone sits one base away, suggesting this may be a read error. This chain joins TRBV7-2 and TRBJ2-5, with D maybe TRBD2 (5 bases). The V gene lost 3 bases and the J gene lost 5 bases, with 10 bases spanning the gap. This CDR3 is 13 amino acids long. CDR1 and CDR2 (germline): SGHTA, FQGNSA. The CDR3 coding sequence is TGTGCCAGCAGCTTCGAAGCGGCTGAGACCCAGTACTTC. It specifies CASSFEAAETQYF.

The rearrangement links TRBV7-8 to TRBJ2-7; D not resolved. CDR1 is SGHVS and CDR2 is FQNEAQ in the germline V gene. The ends were cut back, 5 bases at V and 0 bases at J, with 11 bases in the middle. CDR3 length equals 14 residues. The CDR3 loop is CASSLQTASYEQYF. CDR3 bases: TGTGCCAGCAGCCTCCAGACGGCCTCCTACGAGCAGTACTTC.

This clonotype appeared many times. The rearrangement joins TRBV7-9 to TRBJ2-5; 10 bases align to TRBD2. J gave up 4 bases and V 6 bases, and 2 bases lay outside the gene matches. The CDR3 runs to 13 residues. The germline CDR1 and CDR2 sequences are SEHNR and FQNEAQ (reference sequence). The CDR3 sequence: CASRRLAGETQYF. The CDR3 nucleotides are TGTGCCAGCAGGCGACTAGCGGGAGAGACCCAGTACTTC.

This clonotype occurred a few times. One end of the junction varies from germline; a read error may be responsible. The chain recombines TRBV5-1 with TRBJ1-2, with unresolved D. The CDR3 runs 13 residues. Germline CDR1 is SGHRS and CDR2 is YFSETQ. CDR3 bases: TGTGCCAGCAGCTTGTTTAAGAGGCCCGGCTACACCTTC. Translating gives CASSLFKRPGYTF.

This clonotype has a count of ten or more. The rearrangement links TRBV11-1 to TRBJ2-5, with TRBD1 as a possible D gene (6 bases). CDR1 and CDR2 from the germline V gene are SGHAT and FQDESV (reference sequence). The CDR3 loop spans 13 amino acids. Trimming took off 4 bases at V and 5 bases at J, with 11 bases between the two ends. CDR3 coding DNA: TGTGCCAGCAGCTCCTACAGGGTTGAGACCCAGTACTTC. This sequence encodes CASSSYRVETQYF. Full variable domain (missing parts from reference TRBV11-1 and TRBJ2-5): EAEVAQSPRYKITEKSQAVAFWCDPISGHATLYWYRQILGQGPELLVQFQDESVVDDSQLPKDRFSAERLKGVDSTLKIQPAELGDSAMYLCASSSYRVETQYFGPGTRLLVL.

The CDR3 loop is CASSDRGRAGELFF. CDR3 in DNA: TGTGCCAGCAGTGACAGGGGGCGTGCCGGGGAGCTGTTTTTT. The gene calls are TRBV25-1 and TRBJ2-2, with TRBD1 matching 8 bases. This CDR3 is 14 amino acids long. Germline V gives CDR1 MGHDK, CDR2 SYGVNS. J lost 6 bases, V lost 3 bases, and 3 bases had no gene match. Full variable domain (missing parts from reference TRBV25-1 and TRBJ2-2): EADIYQTPRYLVIGTGKKITLECSQTMGHDKMYWYQQDPGMELHLIHYSYGVNSTEKGDLSSESTVSRIRTEHFPLTLESARPSHTSQYLCASSDRGRAGELFFGEGSRLTVL.

This clonotype was observed at least ten times. The chain carries TRBV12-3 or TRBV12-4 and TRBJ1-2; D unclear. V lost 1 base to trimming and J lost 0 bases, with 6 bases between them. The CDR3 is 14 residues long. The CDR3 is CASSLGHSNYGYTF. The CDR3 coding sequence is TGTGCCAGCAGTTTAGGGCACTCTAACTATGGCTACACCTTC.

This clonotype was seen a few times. The rearrangement uses TRBV6-5 and TRBJ1-1, with 7 bases aligning to TRBD1. The trim removed 7 bases at V and 0 bases at J, leaving 5 bases unmatched. Per germline, CDR1 MNHEY and CDR2 SVGAGI. The CDR3 sequence is 14 residues long. The CDR3 loop is CASTQTGVNTEAFF. CDR3 bases: TGTGCCAGCACCCAAACAGGGGTGAACACTGAAGCTTTCTTT.

The J gene is TRBJ1-2, the V gene TRBV2; D unresolved. Trimming took off 0 bases at V and 4 bases at J, with 6 bases between the two ends. Germline CDR1 SNHLY, CDR2 FYNNEI. The CDR3 is made up of 13 amino acids. CDR3 residues: CASSEAYVYGYTF. Written as DNA, the CDR3 is TGTGCCAGCAGTGAAGCGTACGTCTATGGCTACACCTTC.